The 11 T cell receptor beta chains reported below all come from one sample, sequenced in a study of CXCR3-negative and CXCR3-positive naive CD8 T cells. Preparation of TRB cDNA libraries relied on 5' RACE carrying UMI labels. TCRdb re-analyzed the 5' RACE reads; it lists each CDR3 protein once, without DNA. The sample table sets out about 120,000 distinct CDR3 sequences. Whole-study findings and limits: Comparison of naive cells showed more hydrophobic TRB CDR3s in CXCR3-positive than in CXCR3-negative naive cells.

These TCRs are of unknown antigen specificity. Material: naive CXCR3+ CD8+ T cells from blood. This sample's subset: CD45RO-CCR7+CD27+CD95- naive CD8+ T cells expressing CXCR3 (TNR3+). These receptors originate from a human donor in good health. Some clones in this sample may be carry-over from other donors' samples.

The rearrangement links TRBV19 to TRBJ1-1; TCRdb selects TRBD1, and the lack of DNA leaves this call unchecked. Germline V gene sequence: CDR1 LNHDA, CDR2 SQIVND (reference sequence). The CDR3 length is 13 residues. The CDR3: CASSPRQGDEAFF.

The V and J genes are TRBV10-3 and TRBJ2-6. In germline, CDR1 is ENHRY, CDR2 SYGVKD. The CDR3 contains 14 residues. The CDR3 sequence is CAIRDSSGANVLTF.

CDR3 sequence reads: CSAAAGTGVAYEQYF. The genes are TRBV20-1 and TRBJ2-7; TCRdb names TRBD1, which stays unverified in the absence of DNA. This CDR3 is 15 amino acids long. Germline loops: CDR1 DFQATT, CDR2 SNEGSKA (reference sequence).

The rearrangement joins TRBV11-2 to TRBJ2-5. Germline V gives CDR1 SGHAT, CDR2 FQNNGV. The CDR3 consists of 13 residues. The CDR3 protein is CASSHIRGETQYF.

The V and J genes are TRBV29-1 and TRBJ2-2. Germline V gives CDR1 SQVTM, CDR2 ANQGSEA. This CDR3 has 14 residues. The CDR3 sequence is CSAFWGAGTGELFF.

The chain recombines TRBV7-9 with TRBJ2-1. The CDR3 is 12 amino acids. Germline lookup yields CDR1 SEHNR and CDR2 FQNEAQ (reference sequence). The CDR3 is CASDKLGREQFF.

The V gene is TRBV20-1, the J gene TRBJ2-1. In germline, CDR1 is DFQATT, CDR2 SNEGSKA (reference sequence). The CDR3 spans 17 residues. CDR3 protein: CSATPTVGISPYNEQFF.

This chain joins TRBV6-5 and TRBJ2-2. The CDR3 contains 17 residues. Germline V gene data show CDR1 as MNHEY and CDR2 as SVGAGI. CDR3 residues: CASSYSGHRWDTGELFF.

The V call is TRBV5-4, the J call TRBJ2-1; TCRdb's D call of TRBD2 is untestable without DNA. CDR1 and CDR2 from the germline V gene are SGHNT and YYREEE (reference sequence). This CDR3 region has 13 residues. The CDR3 sequence is CASSNGLSHEQFF.

The chain joins TRBV29-1 to TRBJ2-2. CDR1 is SQVTM and CDR2 is ANQGSEA in the germline V gene. CDR3 size: 12 residues. CDR3 sequence: CSVDENTGELFF.

The rearrangement links TRBV19 to TRBJ2-2; TCRdb lists TRBD1, though no DNA is available to test this call. The CDR3 is made up of 15 amino acids. Germline V gene data show CDR1 as LNHDA and CDR2 as SQIVND (reference sequence). CDR3 in amino acids: CASSRYREDTGELFF.